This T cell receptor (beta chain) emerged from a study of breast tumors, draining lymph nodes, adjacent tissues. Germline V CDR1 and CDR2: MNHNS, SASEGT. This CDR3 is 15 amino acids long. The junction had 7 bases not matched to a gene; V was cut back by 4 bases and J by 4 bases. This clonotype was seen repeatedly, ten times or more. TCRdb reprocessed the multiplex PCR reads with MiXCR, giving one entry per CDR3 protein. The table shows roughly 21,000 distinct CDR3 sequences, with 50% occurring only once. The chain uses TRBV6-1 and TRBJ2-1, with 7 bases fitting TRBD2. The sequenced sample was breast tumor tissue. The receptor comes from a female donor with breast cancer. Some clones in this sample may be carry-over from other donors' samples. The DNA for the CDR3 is TGTGCCAGCAGTGTTCTGGGACTACCATACAATGAGCAGTTCTTC. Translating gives CASSVLGLPYNEQFF.